This TCR beta chain derives from a study of blood T cell repertoires in COVID-19. Overall study: Acute and convalescent COVID-19 samples came from the United States, Italy and Spain. PBMCs, B-cell-depleted T cells, or T cells provided the cDNA or gDNA that made up the material.

CDR1 MDHEN and CDR2 SYDVKM come from the germline V gene. Trimming shortened V by 10 bases and J by 6 bases, and 13 bases separated the two germline ends. The CDR3 runs 12 residues. Original analysis: Researchers report that nucleated cell counts were estimated from reference gene primer amplification. Sequenced by immunoSEQ multiplex PCR; TCRdb stores in-frame clones only, minus some. V, J and clone size derive from that table, while D and trimming were established from the DNA sequence. Here the sample spans under 350,000 clones, over 75% being singletons. The chain uses TRBV28 and TRBJ1-5, with D possibly being TRBD1 (6 bases). The receptor was derived from a human donor in a cohort sampled during active COVID-19. Sample: peripheral blood. The CDR3 reads CATRTAGQPQHF. CDR3 DNA: TGTGCCACCCGGACAGCAGGTCAGCCCCAGCATTTT.